This T cell receptor (beta chain) was observed in a study of T cell changes during pregnancy in multiple sclerosis. Germline trimming cut 6 bases from V and 5 bases from J; bases unmatched to any gene: 8. This CDR3 spans 15 amino acids. Germline CDR1 is SGHDT and CDR2 is YYEEEE. TCRdb's table, derived via immunoSEQ multiplex PCR, lists solely in-frame clones and lacks some. This sample has more than 35,000 clones, with 88% found just once. The TCR comes from a female donor with multiple sclerosis, enrolled in a pregnancy study. V usage is TRBV5-6 and J usage is TRBJ2-2, with 9 bases that match TRBD1. This sample comprised CD4+ T cells from peripheral blood mononuclear cells, obtained in the first trimester of pregnancy. CDR3 nucleotide sequence: TGTGCCAGCACCCGACAGGGGGTGGTTACCGGGGAGCTGTTTTTT. Residues: CASTRQGVVTGELFF.